The present T cell receptor beta chain was sequenced within a study of post-analysis software for immune sequencing data. About the study: The disease courses spanned relapsing-remitting, secondary progressive and progressive-relapsing forms of multiple sclerosis. Findings of the study overall: Patients with multiple sclerosis recorded significantly lower normalized Chao1 diversity than controls, the study found. F measure clustering grouped samples strongly by preparation batch. Roughly 5 TRBV segments, TRBV5-6, TRBV5-1 and TRBV20-1 among them, were found more frequent in patients than controls.

Notes on this clonotype: Its target is unknown.

Germline CDR1 LGHDT, CDR2 YNNKEL (reference sequence). With 4 bases clipped from V and 0 bases from J, the junction kept 4 bases outside the gene matches. The CDR3 is 18 residues long. TCR beta cDNA libraries included unique molecular identifiers. T cells numbering 1 to 10 million yielded some 520,000 cDNA molecules. A single record per CDR3 protein comes from TCRdb applying MiXCR to the PCR reads. The repertoire consists of hundreds of thousands of distinct CDR3 sequences, with roughly 50% occurring once and the leading ten covering 4.6%. The source is a girl aged 10-17 years with multiple sclerosis. This chain links TRBV3-1 with TRBJ2-6; 12 bases are shared with TRBD2. Sequenced material: blood. The CDR3 loop is CASSRILAGGSGANVLTF. As DNA, the CDR3 is TGTGCCAGCAGCCGAATACTAGCGGGAGGCTCTGGGGCCAACGTCCTGACTTTC.